The clone carrying this TCR beta chain occurred a few times. From germline, CDR1 is SQVTM and CDR2 ANQGSEA. The ends lost 7 bases at V and 2 bases at J; junction bases unmatched: 4. The CDR3 has 13 residues. Combining a sample-barcoded 5' primer with a J-beta primer mix, a second PCR ran for about 6 to 11 cycles. There were at least 3 million CDR3-containing paired-end reads obtained from each sample. TCRdb used MiXCR to reprocess the 5' RACE reads, holding one entry per CDR3 protein. The sample has about 560,000 distinct CDR3 sequences; about 27% are singletons. These data are taken from a study of blood T cells in healthy people across ages. The same sample was also used in a study of T cells of mothers and their children. As that study records: Each 15 ul cDNA reaction used about 1.5 ug RNA; all RNA was used. Every mother supplied over 10 million TCR beta CDR3 reads and every child approximately 2.8 million.

The V call is TRBV29-1, the J call TRBJ2-2; TRBD1 agrees at 7 bases. The sequenced sample consisted of blood. The sequence derives from a boy aged 2 to 10 in good health. The CDR3 coding sequence is TGCAGCGCCAACAGGGGTAACACCGGGGAGCTGTTTTTT. It yields the protein CSANRGNTGELFF.